This record covers a single T cell receptor (beta chain). Its cognate antigen is unknown. This entry belongs to a study of OX40 agonist ivuxolimab in advanced cancers. Broader study findings: Those patients achieving a partial response at 0.1-3.0 mg/kg showed among the lowest clonal expansion. Low levels of normalized T-cell clonal expansion also appeared in some nonresponders.

The table came from immunoSEQ multiplex PCR; TCRdb's copy has only in-frame clones and leaves some out. The sample lists roughly 81,000 clones; over 85% were seen once. Sequenced here: CD4+ or CD8+ T cells sorted from blood, sampled in a trial of the OX40 agonist ivuxolimab. The clonotype originates from an adult with an advanced solid tumor such as melanoma, head and neck, liver or kidney cancer.

CDR3 loop: CSVNRGSTDTQYF. CDR3 in DNA: TGCAGCGTTAACAGGGGTTCGACAGATACGCAGTATTTT. The chain is built from TRBV29-1 and TRBJ2-3; 7 bases are a match to TRBD1. CDR1 is SQVTM, CDR2 ANQGSEA, per germline. CDR3 length: 13 residues. V lost 5 bases and J lost 3; bases outside the gene matches: 5.